Reported below is one T cell receptor (beta chain). The data were produced by immunoSEQ multiplex PCR, yet TCRdb's version contains in-frame clones alone and is incomplete. The profile shows tens of thousands of clones, under 90% of them singletons. The germline V gene encodes CDR1 MNHEY and CDR2 SMNVEV (reference sequence). Trimming removed 6 bases at V and 2 bases at J, with 11 bases between. The CDR3 has 13 amino acids. The source of the sample is a study of control samples from healthy donors and cancer patients. This TCR came from a man aged 50 to 59 in good health. The sequencing sample was made of blood. This rearrangement joins TRBV27 to TRBJ2-7; D is uncertain. CDR3: CASRVAGAYEQYF. In DNA, the CDR3 is TGTGCCAGCAGGGTAGCCGGAGCCTACGAGCAGTACTTC.